This is a list of T cell receptor beta chains from one sample in a study of blood T cell repertoires in COVID-19. Here immunoSEQ multiplex PCR was the method, and the copy in TCRdb shows in-frame clones only, minus some. The sample consists of around 65,000 clones, nearly 80% of them appearing once. Material: peripheral blood. These receptors were taken from a human donor in a cohort sampled during active COVID-19. The CDR3 runs from the conserved cysteine through the conserved F or W. D genes are given only for firm matches. Some rows have no size entry. The others give once, few or many, or a class for an expanded clone.

size: NA
D: TRBD2
V: TRBV28
J: TRBJ2-1
DNA: TGTGCCAGCAGTTTCTACGGCCGGGGGGGGGACCAGTTCTTC
CDR3: CASSFYGRGGDQFF

size: NA
D: TRBD2
V: TRBV20-1
J: TRBJ2-7
DNA: TGCAGTGCTAGGGGGGGGAGCGAGCAGTACTTC
CDR3: CSARGGSEQYF

size: NA
D: NA
V: TRBV24-1
J: TRBJ2-1
DNA: TGTGCCACCAGTGAGCTTACGGGGGATGAGCAGTTCTTC
CDR3: CATSELTGDEQFF

size: NA
D: NA
V: TRBV6-5
J: TRBJ2-1
DNA: TGTGCCAGCAGTTACTTTAGTAGCGGACTTTACAATGAGCAGTTCTTC
CDR3: CASSYFSSGLYNEQFF

size: NA
D: NA
V: TRBV28
J: TRBJ2-2
DNA: TGTGCCAGCAGTCCCCCCCCACTAGATCGGTTAACCCCCGGGGAGCTGTTTTTT
CDR3: CASSPPPLDRLTPGELFF

size: NA
D: TRBD1
V: TRBV5-4
J: TRBJ2-7
DNA: TGTGCCAGCAGCTTGGACAGGGGGTACGAGCAGTACTTC
CDR3: CASSLDRGYEQYF

size: NA
D: NA
V: TRBV5-1
J: TRBJ2-4
DNA: TGCGCCAGCAAGACCGCCGGATCTAGCGACATTCAGTACTTC
CDR3: CASKTAGSSDIQYF

size: NA
D: NA
V: TRBV5-1
J: TRBJ2-5
DNA: TGCGCCAGCAGCCCCTGGGACACTTACCAAGAGACCCAGTACTTC
CDR3: CASSPWDTYQETQYF

size: NA
D: TRBD1
V: TRBV18
J: TRBJ2-1
DNA: TGTGCCAGCTCACCACCGGGACAGGGTGCCTACAATGAGCAGTTCTTC
CDR3: CASSPPGQGAYNEQFF

size: many
D: TRBD2
V: TRBV7-9
J: TRBJ2-1
DNA: TGTGCCAGCAGCCCGACTAGCGGGGCCTCCTACAATGAGCAGTTCTTC
CDR3: CASSPTSGASYNEQFF

size: NA
D: NA
V: TRBV6-5
J: TRBJ2-3
DNA: TGTGCCAGCAGTACCCGACAGGCTGGAGATACGCAGTATTTT
CDR3: CASSTRQAGDTQYF

size: NA
D: NA
V: TRBV5-1
J: TRBJ1-3
DNA: TGCGCCAGCAGCTTGGACCCTAGGAGCTCTGGAAACACCATATATTTT
CDR3: CASSLDPRSSGNTIYF

size: NA
D: TRBD1
V: TRBV6-5
J: TRBJ2-7
DNA: TGTGCCAGCAGTTACTCGATTCAGGGGGCGGGCGAGCAGTACTTC
CDR3: CASSYSIQGAGEQYF

size: NA
D: NA
V: TRBV15
J: TRBJ2-5
DNA: TGTGCCACCAGCAGGGGGGCAGGGGCTGGCTTCCAAGAGACCCAGTACTTC
CDR3: CATSRGAGAGFQETQYF

size: NA
D: NA
V: TRBV30
J: TRBJ1-2
DNA: TGTGCCTGGAGTGTATGGGGGGGGAACTATGGCTACACCTTC
CDR3: CAWSVWGGNYGYTF

size: NA
D: NA
V: TRBV3-1/TRBV3-2
J: TRBJ1-1
DNA: TGTGCCAGCAGCCAAGAGGTACAGACTATGAACACTGAAGCTTTCTTT
CDR3: CASSQEVQTMNTEAFF

size: NA
D: TRBD2
V: TRBV7-2
J: TRBJ2-3
DNA: TGTGCCAGCAGCTTTACAGCGGGAGCGATGGATACGCAGTATTTT
CDR3: CASSFTAGAMDTQYF

size: few
D: NA
V: TRBV24-1
J: TRBJ2-6
DNA: TGTGCCACCATGAGTTCGACTGGGGCCAACGTCCTGACTTTC
CDR3: CATMSSTGANVLTF

size: NA
D: NA
V: TRBV7-9
J: TRBJ2-7
DNA: TGTGCCAGCAGCTTCAGGGGTCTATTTAACGAGCAGTACTTC
CDR3: CASSFRGLFNEQYF

size: NA
D: NA
V: TRBV19
J: TRBJ1-1
DNA: TGTGCCAGTAGTCCCGACAAGAACACTGAAGCTTTCTTT
CDR3: CASSPDKNTEAFF

size: NA
D: TRBD1
V: TRBV19
J: TRBJ2-1
DNA: TGTGCCAGTAGTATACAGGGACAGGGTTCATACAATGAGCAGTTCTTC
CDR3: CASSIQGQGSYNEQFF

size: few
D: NA
V: TRBV5-1
J: TRBJ1-1
DNA: TGCGCCAGCACCCCGACGGCGAGGAGCACTGAAGCTTTCTTT
CDR3: CASTPTARSTEAFF

size: NA
D: TRBD1
V: TRBV30
J: TRBJ1-4
DNA: TGTGCCTGGAGTGAACAGGGGGATGAAAAACTGTTTTTT
CDR3: CAWSEQGDEKLFF

size: NA
D: NA
V: TRBV6-1
J: TRBJ1-5
DNA: TGTGCCAGCAGTGCCCGCTCTGCAGATAGCAATCAGCCCCAGCATTTT
CDR3: CASSARSADSNQPQHF